This passage covers 14 T cell receptor beta chains from one sample sequenced in a study of blood T cells in healthy people across ages (dated by TCRdb to 2015 to 2017). Libraries were constructed by 5' RACE. The instrument was an Illumina HiSeq 2500. A second roughly 7 to 11 cycle PCR used a sample-barcoded 5' primer and a J-beta primer mix. TCRdb cleaned the public reads at Q25 with fastp, built clones with MiXCR and kept in-frame beta chains. Identical CDR3 proteins give one entry, which carries the most common genes and DNA. A total of about 650,000 distinct CDR3 sequences appear in this sample, roughly 30% of them only once. Jointly, the top ten make up 15% to 19% of the sample. Sequencing input: blood. The receptor source for this set is a woman older than 75 in good health. Donor details come from another sample of the same person, matched by shared clones.

V gene TRBV6-1 combines with J gene TRBJ1-1; possible D gene TRBD1, 5 bases. Germline lookup yields CDR1 MNHNS and CDR2 SASEGT. The CDR3 runs to 14 residues. V lost 4 bases to trimming and J lost 1 base, with 10 bases between them. The CDR3 nucleotides read TGTGCCAGCAGTGTACAGGCTTGGAACACTGAAGCTTTCTTT. It translates to CASSVQAWNTEAFF.

This clonotype was picked up a small number of times. Its ends do not fully match the called genes, so a read error is possible. The V and J genes are TRBV5-6 and TRBJ1-5; 7 bases line up with TRBD1. Germline-derived CDR1 and CDR2 are SGHDT and YYEEEE. This CDR3 comprises 15 residues. The DNA for the CDR3 is TGTGCCAGCAGCCCCAGGGGGGGGTTCAATCCGCCCCAGCATTTT. Amino acids: CASSPRGGFNPPQHF.

This clonotype was picked up a small number of times. J is TRBJ1-5 and V is TRBV6-1; no clear D. Germline CDR1 MNHNS, CDR2 SASEGT. Trimming shortened V by 0 bases and J by 4 bases, and 4 bases separated the two germline ends. CDR3 size: 13 residues. CDR3 in amino acids: CASSEALNQPQHF. DNA of the CDR3: TGTGCCAGCAGTGAAGCCTTGAATCAGCCCCAGCATTTT.

This chain uses TRBV6-2 or TRBV6-3 with TRBJ2-2, with a weak D call TRBD2 (5 bases). The CDR3 spans 15 residues. The V end lost 7 bases, the J end lost 0 bases, and 12 bases lay between the germline ends. The germline V gene encodes CDR1 MNHEY and CDR2 SVGEGT. The CDR3 region is CASNRGSANTGELFF. The CDR3 coding sequence is TGTGCCAGCAACCGGGGTTCCGCGAACACCGGGGAGCTGTTTTTT.

The genes are TRBV20-1 and TRBJ2-3; D gene uncertain. The V and J ends lost 3 bases and 3 bases respectively, with 7 bases between them. The germline V gene has CDR1 DFQATT and CDR2 SNEGSKA (reference sequence). This CDR3 is built from 12 residues. CDR3 coding DNA: TGCAGTGCTAGCGCACAAACAGATACGCAGTATTTT. Translating gives CSASAQTDTQYF.

A few counts support this clonotype. A clone one base away is much larger, so this may be a read error. The chain is built from TRBV5-1 and TRBJ2-5; D is perhaps TRBD1 or TRBD2 (5 bases each). Germline V lookup: CDR1 SGHRS, CDR2 YFSETQ. Trimming shortened V by 4 bases and J by 11 bases, and 18 bases separated the two germline ends. This CDR3 has 13 residues. The CDR3 spells CASSPRDLGEQYF. CDR3 bases: TGCGCCAGCAGCCCCCGGGACCTGGGAGAGCAGTACTTC. The entire variable domain, with the rest obtained from reference TRBV5-1 and TRBJ2-5, is as follows: KAGVTQTPRYLIKTRGQQVTLSCSPISGHRSVSWYQQTPGQGLQFLFEYFSETQRNKGNFPGRFSGRQFSNSRSEMNVSTLELGDSALYLCASSPRDLGEQYFGPGTRLLVL.

V usage is TRBV5-1 and J usage is TRBJ2-4; D uncertain. Gene TRBJ2-5 matches the end of the DNA better, so the J call may be wrong. The CDR3 runs 15 residues. Germline assignment: CDR1 SGHRS and CDR2 YFSETQ. CDR3 DNA: TGCGCCAGCAGCCCTCCTGGCATGGGGTGGAAGACCCAGTACTTC. This encodes CASSPPGMGWKTQYF.

V gene TRBV4-2 combines with J gene TRBJ2-5, with 15 bases that match TRBD2. V lost 1 base and J lost 2; bases outside the gene matches: 5. Germline values: CDR1 LGHNA, CDR2 YNFKEQ. CDR3 length: 18 residues. For the CDR3, the DNA is TGTGCCAGCAGCCAAGTCCCCGGACTAGCGGGGGGGCAAGAGACCCAGTACTTC. This translates into CASSQVPGLAGGQETQYF.

On this clonotype: This may be a read error: a much more frequent sequence differs by one nucleotide. This rearrangement joins TRBV30 to TRBJ2-4, with 7 bases identical to TRBD2. The J segment lost 13 bases and the V segment lost 0 bases, leaving 12 bases of the junction unmatched. Germline CDR1 reads GTSNPN; CDR2 reads SVGIG (reference sequence). CDR3 length equals 14 residues. The CDR3 region has the DNA TGTGCCTGGAGTGTAGGGGACTATTCCTACGGGCAGTACTTC. This sequence encodes CAWSVGDYSYGQYF.

Details on this clonotype: One junction end does not reproduce the germline sequence, and a read error may be involved. CDR3 loop: CASSGGGETRYF. The CDR3 DNA reads as TGTGCCAGCAGCGGGGGAGGCGAGACCCGGTACTTC. The chain combines TRBV11-2 with TRBJ2-5; TRBD2 is a possible D gene (6 bases). The CDR3 loop spans 12 amino acids. CDR1 SGHAT and CDR2 FQNNGV come from the germline V gene.

About this clonotype itself: This could be a read error, since a much larger clone is one nucleotide away. Lacking the conserved final phenylalanine or tryptophan, this CDR3 likely reflects a read error. This chain joins TRBV12-3 or TRBV12-4 and TRBJ1-6; D uncertain. Deletions cut 5 bases from V and 7 bases from J, with 12 bases between. The CDR3 contains 14 residues. The CDR3 DNA follows: TGTGCCAGCAGTAGGACGAAGCGAAATTCACCCCTCCACTGT. The encoded protein is CASSRTKRNSPLHC.

There are many counts of this clonotype. The chain employs TRBV2 and TRBJ2-5, with 9 positions matching TRBD1. Gene TRBJ2-7 matches the end of the DNA better, so the J call may be wrong. CDR1 and CDR2 (germline): SNHLY, FYNNEI. The CDR3 sequence is 15 residues long. CDR3 amino acids: CASSELGTGRNEQYF. The DNA of the CDR3 is TGTGCCAGCAGTGAATTGGGGACAGGGCGCAACGAGCAGTACTTC.

Turning to this clonotype: Just one base apart from a much larger clone, this may be a read error. The chain combines TRBV5-1 with TRBJ2-5, with 9 bases identical to TRBD2. V lost 6 bases, J lost 11 bases, and 17 bases stayed unmatched. Looked up from germline, CDR1 is SGHRS and CDR2 is YFSETQ. The CDR3 length is 15 residues. The CDR3: CASTLAGGLGNEQYF. The CDR3 coding sequence is TGCGCCAGCACCCTGGCGGGGGGGCTAGGCAATGAGCAGTACTTC.

This clonotype was seen only once. This sequence joins TRBV9 and TRBJ1-5, with D hard to call. Germline values: CDR1 SGDLS, CDR2 YYNGEE. V was cut by 2 bases and J by 4 bases, with 13 bases left in between. This CDR3 contains 15 residues. Written as DNA, the CDR3 is TGTGCCAGCAGCGTCGAGACCGGAGGGAATCAGCCCCAGCATTTT. Translation gives CASSVETGGNQPQHF.